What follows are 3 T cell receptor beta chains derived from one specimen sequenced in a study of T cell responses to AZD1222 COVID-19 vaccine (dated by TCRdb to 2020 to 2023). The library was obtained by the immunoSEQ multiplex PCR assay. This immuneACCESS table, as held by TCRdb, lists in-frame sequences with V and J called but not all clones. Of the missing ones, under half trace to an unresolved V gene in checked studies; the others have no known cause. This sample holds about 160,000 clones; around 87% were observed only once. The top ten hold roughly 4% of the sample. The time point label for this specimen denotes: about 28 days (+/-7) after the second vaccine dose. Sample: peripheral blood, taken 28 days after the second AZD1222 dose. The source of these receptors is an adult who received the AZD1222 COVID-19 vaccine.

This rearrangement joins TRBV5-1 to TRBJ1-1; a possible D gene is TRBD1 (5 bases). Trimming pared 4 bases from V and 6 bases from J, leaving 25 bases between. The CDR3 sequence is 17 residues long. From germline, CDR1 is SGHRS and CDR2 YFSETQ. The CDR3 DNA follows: TGCGCCAGCAGCCCGGACTCTCCGGGCCTGGGGCGTGCTGAAGCTTTCTTT. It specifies CASSPDSPGLGRAEAFF.

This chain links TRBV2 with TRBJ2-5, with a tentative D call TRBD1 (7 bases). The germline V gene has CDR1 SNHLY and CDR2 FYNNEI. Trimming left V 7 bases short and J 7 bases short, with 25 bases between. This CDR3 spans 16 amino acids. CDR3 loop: CASTESGTVEGGTQYF. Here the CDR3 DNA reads TGTGCCAGCACAGAATCGGGGACAGTGGAGGGAGGGACCCAGTACTTC. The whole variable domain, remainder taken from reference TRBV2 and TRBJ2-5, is EPEVTQTPSHQVTQMGQEVILRCVPISNHLYFYWYRQILGQKVEFLVSFYNNEISEKSEIFDDQFSVERPDGSNFTLKIRSTKLEDSAMYFCASTESGTVEGGTQYFGPGTRLLVL.

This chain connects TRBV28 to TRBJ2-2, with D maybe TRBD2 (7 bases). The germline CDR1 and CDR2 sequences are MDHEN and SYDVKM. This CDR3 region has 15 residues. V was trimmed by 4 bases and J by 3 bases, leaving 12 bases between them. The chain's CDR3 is CASSSQGRDTGELFF. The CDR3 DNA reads TGTGCCAGCAGTTCCCAGGGGAGGGACACCGGGGAGCTGTTTTTT.